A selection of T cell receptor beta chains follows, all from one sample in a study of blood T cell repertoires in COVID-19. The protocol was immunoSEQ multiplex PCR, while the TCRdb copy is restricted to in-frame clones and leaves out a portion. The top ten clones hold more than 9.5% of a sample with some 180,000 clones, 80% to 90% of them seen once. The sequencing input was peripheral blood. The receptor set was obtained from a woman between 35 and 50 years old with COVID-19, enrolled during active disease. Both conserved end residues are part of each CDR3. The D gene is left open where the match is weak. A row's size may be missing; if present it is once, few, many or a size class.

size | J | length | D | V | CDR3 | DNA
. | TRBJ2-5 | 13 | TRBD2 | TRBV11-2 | CASSFSGVETQYF | TGTGCCAGCAGCTTTAGCGGGGTCGAGACCCAGTACTTC
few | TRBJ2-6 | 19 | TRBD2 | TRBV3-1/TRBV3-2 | CASRHGLAGMYGGANVLTF | TGTGCCAGCAGACACGGACTAGCGGGAATGTACGGTGGGGCCAACGTCCTGACTTTC
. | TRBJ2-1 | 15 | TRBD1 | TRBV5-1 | CASSAGTGSYNEQFF | TGCGCCAGCAGCGCCGGGACAGGCTCCTACAATGAGCAGTTCTTC
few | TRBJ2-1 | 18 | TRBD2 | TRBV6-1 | CASSESATSGIPFNEQFF | TGTGCCAGCAGTGAATCTGCGACTAGCGGGATCCCCTTCAATGAGCAGTTCTTC
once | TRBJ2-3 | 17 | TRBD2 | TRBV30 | CAWSVQGSGGSTDTQYF | TGTGCCTGGAGTGTACAAGGTAGCGGGGGAAGCACAGATACGCAGTATTTT
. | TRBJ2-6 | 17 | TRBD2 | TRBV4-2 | CASSQTSGRAGANVLTF | TGTGCCAGCAGCCAAACTAGCGGTCGGGCTGGGGCCAACGTCCTGACTTTC
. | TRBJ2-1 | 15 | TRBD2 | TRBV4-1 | CASSQTSGGALEQFF | TGCGCCAGCAGCCAAACTAGCGGGGGGGCCTTGGAGCAGTTCTTC
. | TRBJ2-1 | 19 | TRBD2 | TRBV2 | CASSDKHGVAGGSYNEQFF | TGTGCCAGCAGTGATAAGCACGGCGTGGCGGGAGGGTCCTACAATGAGCAGTTCTTC
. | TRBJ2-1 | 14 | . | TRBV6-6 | CASKEPGKGNEQFF | TGTGCCAGCAAGGAGCCAGGGAAGGGCAATGAGCAGTTCTTC
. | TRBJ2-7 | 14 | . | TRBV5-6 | CASSYYLKAYEQYF | TGTGCCAGCAGCTACTACCTTAAGGCCTACGAGCAGTACTTC
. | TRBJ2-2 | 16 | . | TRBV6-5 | CASSYSTVAWGGELFF | TGTGCCAGCAGTTACAGTACAGTAGCGTGGGGCGGGGAGCTGTTTTTT
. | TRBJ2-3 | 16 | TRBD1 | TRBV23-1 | CASTPEGQGKSDTQYF | TGCGCCAGCACTCCCGAGGGACAGGGTAAGTCAGATACGCAGTATTTT
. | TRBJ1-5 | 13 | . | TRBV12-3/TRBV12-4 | CASSFGGAKPQHF | TGTGCCAGCAGTTTCGGGGGGGCGAAGCCCCAGCATTTT
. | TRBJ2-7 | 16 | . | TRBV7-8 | CASSPLPTGMFHEQYF | TGTGCCAGCAGCCCACTACCAACAGGGATGTTCCACGAGCAGTACTTC
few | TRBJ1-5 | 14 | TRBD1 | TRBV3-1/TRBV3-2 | CASSHDRDSQPQHF | TGTGCCAGCAGCCACGACAGGGACAGTCAGCCCCAGCATTTT
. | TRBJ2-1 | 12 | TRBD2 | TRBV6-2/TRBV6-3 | CASSGRTSEQFF | TGTGCCAGCAGTGGTCGGACTAGCGAGCAGTTCTTC
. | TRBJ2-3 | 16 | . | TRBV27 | CASSSTEEGGADTQYF | TGTGCCAGCAGTTCTACCGAGGAGGGCGGCGCAGATACGCAGTATTTT
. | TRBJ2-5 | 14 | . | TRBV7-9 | CASSPKTSPETQYF | TGTGCCAGCAGCCCGAAGACTTCTCCAGAGACCCAGTACTTC